This T cell receptor beta chain was recorded in a study of PD-L1 blockade in urothelial cancer. Study as a whole: Prior chemotherapy regimens per patient numbered 0 to 3. Blood samples had a median of around 150,000 T cells.

Time point described: peripheral blood 6 weeks after treatment start. Enrolled patients showed locally advanced or metastatic urothelial carcinoma. This CDR3 comprises 15 residues. Germline V CDR1 and CDR2: SGHRS, YFSETQ. V lost 4 bases and J lost 1; bases outside the gene matches: 4. Templates that were synthetic TCR analogs were spiked into each PCR. Measured with immunoSEQ multiplex PCR; TCRdb has only the in-frame clones, and not every one. The table has about 76,000 clones, approximately 90% seen once. The sample consisted of PBMCs, taken around atezolizumab (anti-PD-L1) treatment. The TCR was taken from a woman older than 75 with urothelial cancer. The chain has TRBV5-1 and TRBJ2-2; TRBD1 agrees at 7 bases. CDR3 bases: TGCGCCAGCAGCCCCGCAGGGGGGAACACCGGGGAGCTGTTTTTT. Translated: CASSPAGGNTGELFF.